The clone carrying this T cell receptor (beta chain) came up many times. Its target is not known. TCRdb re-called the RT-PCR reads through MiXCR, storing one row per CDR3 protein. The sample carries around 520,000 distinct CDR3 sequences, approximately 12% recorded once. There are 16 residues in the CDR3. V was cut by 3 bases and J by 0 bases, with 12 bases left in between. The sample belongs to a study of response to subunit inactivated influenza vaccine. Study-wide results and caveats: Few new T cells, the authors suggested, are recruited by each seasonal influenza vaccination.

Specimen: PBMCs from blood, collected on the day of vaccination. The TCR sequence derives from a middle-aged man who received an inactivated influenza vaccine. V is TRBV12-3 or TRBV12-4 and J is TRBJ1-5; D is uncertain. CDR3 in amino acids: CASSFRGDYSNQPQHF. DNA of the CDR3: TGTGCCAGCAGTTTCCGGGGAGATTATAGCAATCAGCCCCAGCATTTT.